This entry is about one TCR beta chain. This clone has just a few counts. This receptor's antigen is unknown. The record has no base qualities; no much larger clone is one base away. TCRbeta libraries were sequenced on an Illumina MiSeq, averaging roughly 41,000 productive templates per sample. Multiplex PCR amplification was used to generate TCRbeta CDR3 libraries with the immunoSEQ assay. As for the authors' bioinformatics: Following a previously defined approach, repertoire diversity was calculated, and values close to 0 point to extremely monoclonal samples. As stored in TCRdb, this immuneACCESS dataset retains in-frame rearrangements with V and J assigned. A fraction of the clones does not appear; measured against another copy, unresolved V genes explain less than half of the discrepancy, and the remainder lacks a known reason. V and J calls and clone size are as listed in that table; D and trimming were resolved from the DNA. The table for this sample lists approximately 30,000 clones; roughly 80% of them were counted only once. Approximately 30% of the sample is taken by the ten largest.

This sample was taken from a study of STAT3 mutations in large granular lymphocyte leukemia (dated by TCRdb to between 2018 and 2021). The study in broad terms: Roughly half of the T-LGLL patients who were sequenced longitudinally carried canonical activating STAT3 mutations. Over half of the T-LGLL patients were given one or more immunosuppressive therapy regimens, and 40% of those treated had a hematologic response. Patients with T-cell large granular lymphocyte leukemia underwent serial deep sequencing of TCRbeta CDR3 and STAT3 to reconstruct clonal hierarchy and dynamics. From an initial cohort of 200 to 250 LGL patients, approximately 19 representative T-LGLL cases were picked for longitudinal TCRbeta and STAT3 sequencing. As controls, the study also included longitudinal sequencing of a couple of patients with natural killer LGL leukemia. Each patient was sequenced at an average of around 4 time points, ranging from 2 to 8 samplings.

The same DNA, extracted from blood mononuclear cells, served for both the TCR sequencing and the STAT3 sequencing. Study-wide conclusions, independent of this receptor: Because no samples were available when a clone first appeared, clonal expansion had to be inferred from samplings taken at other points. All T-LGLL patients had at least one immunodominant TCRbeta clonotype, and roughly half had multiple immunodominant subclonotypes. Variable intervals between samplings and differing treatment regimens complicated linking therapy response to changes in TCR clonal burden. TCR clonotype switching after therapy was seen in about 30% of the 18 patients, with all newly emerging clones being STAT3 wild type. Several patients had a dominant TCR clone burden greater than the STAT3 mutant burden, which suggests that the STAT3 mutation arose secondarily within a clone that had already expanded. Since codominant clonotypes persisted in some patients, a small but highly pathogenic clone may have gone undetected.

The cysteine opens and the phenylalanine closes a CDR3 of 14 amino acids. Only the CDR3 part of the read is kept: 42 bases, read in frame from the first base. Here V drops 5 bases and J drops 3 bases, and the junction holds 4 bases not matched to any gene. CDR1 and CDR2, per the germline V gene (reference sequence), are LNHDA and SQIVND. This receptor was taken from a woman aged 50 to 60 with T-cell large granular lymphocyte leukemia. Some clones in this sample may be carry-over from other donors' samples. The age is the age at diagnosis. The chain was built from TRBV19 and TRBJ1-1, with 9 bases in between that match TRBD1. Material: peripheral blood mononuclear cells. The nucleotide sequence reads TGTGCCAGTAGTCGGACAGGGGTCCACACTGAAGCTTTCTTT. It encodes CASSRTGVHTEAFF. Here the CDR3 is joined to the reference TRBV19 and TRBJ1-1 genes, and the full variable domain is: DGGITQSPKYLFRKEGQNVTLSCEQNLNHDAMYWYRQDPGQGLRLIYYSQIVNDFQKGDIAEGYSVSREKKESFPLTVTSAQKNPTAFYLCASSRTGVHTEAFFGQGTRLTVV.